The 18 T cell receptor beta chains listed next were all sequenced from one sample in a study of cytomegalovirus exposure and HLA in healthy donors. PCR used 60 Vbeta primers and 13 Jbeta primers. Here immunoSEQ multiplex PCR was the method, and the copy in TCRdb shows in-frame clones only, minus some. The repertoire has about 160,000 clones, about 75% of them found once; the top ten carry less than 3%. Sequenced material: PBMCs. All receptors come from a female donor in good health and CMV-seronegative.

Remarks on this clone: An end of the junction differs from the germline gene, which may be a read error. The genes are TRBV6-6 and TRBJ2-6; unclear D gene. The CDR3 totals 13 residues. Germline assignment: CDR1 MNHNY and CDR2 SVGAGI (reference sequence). DNA for the CDR3: TGTGCCAGCAGTTCCCCTGAGGCCAACGACCTGACTTTC. Translation: CASSSPEANDLTF.

This clone was observed a handful of times. The rearrangement joins TRBV5-1 to TRBJ1-6; the D gene is possibly TRBD1 (6 bases). In germline, CDR1 is SGHRS, CDR2 YFSETQ. The CDR3 consists of 16 residues. Trimming pared 4 bases from V and 10 bases from J, leaving 21 bases between. Here the CDR3 reads CASSPTHREGQSPLHF. The CDR3 nucleotides read TGCGCCAGCAGCCCGACGCACAGGGAAGGCCAATCACCCCTCCACTTT.

The gene calls are TRBV5-1 and TRBJ1-1, with 11 bases that match TRBD1. Germline loops: CDR1 SGHRS, CDR2 YFSETQ. The CDR3 has 15 amino acids. Trimming cost V 3 bases and J 6 bases; bases outside gene matches: 7. The CDR3 coding sequence is TGCGCCAGCAGCTCATCCGGGACAGGGGGGCCTGAAGCTTTCTTT. Translating it yields CASSSSGTGGPEAFF.

V gene TRBV7-2 combines with J gene TRBJ2-5; 9 bases line up with TRBD2. This CDR3 is built from 17 residues. Germline V gives CDR1 SGHTA, CDR2 FQGNSA. The V segment lost 5 bases and the J segment 4 bases; nucleotides outside the gene matches: 14. The CDR3 reads CASSPGGGRGGRETQYF. In nucleotides, the CDR3 is TGTGCCAGCAGCCCCGGGGGGGGGCGGGGGGGGCGAGAGACCCAGTACTTC.

The chain recombines TRBV7-6 with TRBJ2-7; 9 nucleotides match TRBD2. Germline V lookup: CDR1 SGHVS, CDR2 FNYEAQ. The J segment lost 4 bases and the V segment lost 5 bases, leaving 12 bases of the junction unmatched. This CDR3 contains 16 residues. CDR3 amino acids: CASSPPPSGGIYEQYF. The CDR3 nucleotides are TGTGCCAGCAGCCCCCCACCCAGCGGGGGGATATACGAGCAGTACTTC.

The CDR3 DNA is TGTGCCAGCAGGACTAGCGGGAGGAGAAATGAGCAGTTCTTC. Its translation is CASRTSGRRNEQFF. This chain connects TRBV6-5 to TRBJ2-1, with TRBD2 matching 13 bases. The germline gives CDR1 MNHEY, CDR2 SVGAGI. The CDR3 consists of 14 residues. Losses at the gene ends were 6 bases for V and 7 bases for J; bases not matched to a gene: 3.

The chain links TRBV9 to TRBJ1-5, with 7 nucleotides matching TRBD1. Germline V gene lookup returns CDR1 SGDLS and CDR2 YYNGEE. The trim removed 3 bases at V and 5 bases at J, leaving 8 bases unmatched. The CDR3 is 15 residues long. Here the CDR3 DNA reads TGTGCCAGCAGCGGCCGGGACAGAAGCTATCAGCCCCAGCATTTT. As protein: CASSGRDRSYQPQHF.

CDR3 coding DNA: TGTGCCAGCAGCGACCCATTCGGGGTGGGGGCCTCACTCTCCTACAATGAGCAGTTCTTC. Translating it yields CASSDPFGVGASLSYNEQFF. The chain uses TRBV9 and TRBJ2-1; perhaps TRBD1 as D (6 bases). Germline V gene data show CDR1 as SGDLS and CDR2 as YYNGEE. V lost 3 bases, J lost 0 bases, and 25 bases lay in between. The CDR3 is 20 residues long.

V usage is TRBV4-2 and J usage is TRBJ1-4, with D maybe TRBD1 (5 bases). The CDR3 is 16 amino acids. The V and J ends lost 4 bases and 8 bases respectively, with 20 bases between them. Germline lookup yields CDR1 LGHNA and CDR2 YNFKEQ. The CDR3 reads CASSPRPGGWDEKLFF. CDR3 in DNA: TGTGCCAGCAGCCCAAGGCCCGGGGGATGGGACGAAAAACTGTTTTTT.

The genes are TRBV11-2 and TRBJ1-2; D is possibly TRBD1 (5 bases). CDR3 length: 14 residues. The V gene lost 6 bases and the J gene lost 8 bases, with 19 bases spanning the gap. Germline-derived CDR1 and CDR2 are SGHAT and FQNNGV. The CDR3 loop reads CASRVSGGDGGYTF. CDR3 nucleotide sequence: TGTGCCAGCAGAGTCTCGGGGGGGGACGGGGGCTACACCTTC. The full variable domain, with the rest looked up from reference TRBV11-2 and TRBJ1-2, is EAGVAQSPRYKIIEKRQSVAFWCNPISGHATLYWYQQILGQGPKLLIQFQNNGVVDDSQLPKDRFSAERLKGVDSTLKIQPAKLEDSAVYLCASRVSGGDGGYTFGSGTRLTVV.

The chain links TRBV7-2 to TRBJ1-5, with D possibly being TRBD1 (5 bases). V lost 6 bases and J 0 bases, leaving 9 bases between the germline ends. This CDR3 is built from 14 residues. Germline V gives CDR1 SGHTA, CDR2 FQGNSA. CDR3 amino acids: CASRDTTSNQPQHF. CDR3 DNA: TGTGCCAGCAGGGACACGACTAGCAATCAGCCCCAGCATTTT.

V is TRBV19 and J is TRBJ2-7, with 11 bases fitting TRBD2. The germline CDR1 and CDR2 sequences are LNHDA and SQIVND (reference sequence). J gave up 7 bases and V 4 bases, and 12 bases lay outside the gene matches. CDR3 length: 16 amino acids. The CDR3 protein is CASSTYLAGGGFEQYF. In nucleotides, the CDR3 is TGTGCCAGTAGTACCTATCTAGCGGGAGGAGGATTTGAGCAGTACTTC. The entire variable domain, with the rest obtained from reference TRBV19 and TRBJ2-7, is as follows: DGGITQSPKYLFRKEGQNVTLSCEQNLNHDAMYWYRQDPGQGLRLIYYSQIVNDFQKGDIAEGYSVSREKKESFPLTVTSAQKNPTAFYLCASSTYLAGGGFEQYFGPGTRLTVT.

The J gene is TRBJ2-5, the V gene TRBV13; D not resolved. The germline gives CDR1 PRHDT, CDR2 FYEKMQ (reference sequence). Between the trimmed V and J ends, which lost 0 bases and 5 bases, there was a span of 7 bases. The CDR3 length is 13 residues. CDR3 DNA sequence: TGTGCCAGCAGCTTAGGGGGCGTGGAGACCCAGTACTTC. The encoded protein is CASSLGGVETQYF.

This clone was detected only a few times. The CDR3 region has the DNA TGTGCCAGCAGCTTCGGGGGTGGGGGGGCAGATACGCAGTATTTT. Protein: CASSFGGGGADTQYF. The chain links TRBV7-9 to TRBJ2-3, with TRBD2 matching 7 bases. Germline V lookup: CDR1 SEHNR, CDR2 FQNEAQ (reference sequence). This CDR3 is 15 amino acids long. Trimming removed 3 bases from V and 4 bases from J; junction bases left unmatched: 7.

The rearrangement uses TRBV10-2 and TRBJ2-4; no firm D call. This CDR3 region has 12 residues. Trimming took 6 bases from V and 5 from J, leaving 8 bases between them. Germline V CDR1 and CDR2: WSHSY, SAAADI. In DNA form, the CDR3 reads TGCGCCAGCAGGAACAGAGAAAACATTCAGTACTTC. It is translated as CASRNRENIQYF.

The rearrangement joins TRBV5-6 to TRBJ2-3; weak D call: TRBD2 (6 bases). V gave up 0 bases and J gave up 0 bases, with 11 bases separating them. The CDR3 extends over 16 amino acids. CDR1 is SGHDT and CDR2 is YYEEEE in the germline V gene. CDR3 sequence reads: CASSLALGTSTDTQYF. The CDR3 DNA reads TGTGCCAGCAGCTTGGCCTTGGGGACTAGCACAGATACGCAGTATTTT.

The V call is TRBV15, the J call TRBJ2-1; maybe TRBD1 (5 bases). This CDR3 region has 14 residues. The germline V gene encodes CDR1 LNHNV and CDR2 YYDKDF (reference sequence). The V and J ends lost 2 bases and 7 bases respectively, with 12 bases between them. Here the CDR3 DNA reads TGTGCCACCAGCAGATTTGGGGCCAAGAATGAGCAGTTCTTC. It specifies CATSRFGAKNEQFF.

The chain combines TRBV9 with TRBJ2-7; D is perhaps TRBD2 (5 bases). The CDR3 contains 14 residues. Germline values: CDR1 SGDLS, CDR2 YYNGEE. V shed 0 bases and J shed 2 bases, with 9 bases lying between them. The CDR3 region is CASSVAWGAYEQYF. Here the CDR3 DNA reads TGTGCCAGCAGCGTAGCCTGGGGAGCCTACGAGCAGTACTTC.